This TCR beta chain was observed in a study of shared clonotypes between healthy human individuals. Turning to the study itself: The plates for each donor numbered three CD4 naive, three CD4 memory, two CD8 naive and one CD8 memory. Whole-study findings and limits: Collection of samples was limited to blood; tissue repertoires likely differ. Clonotype sharing among the donors was expected to vary with sequencing depth.

The assay was run at deep level. Assay used: immunoSEQ multiplex PCR; TCRdb lists only in-frame clones, some missing. This sample has some 2 million clones, with about 94% found just once. CD45RO-negative, CCR7-positively selected cells formed the naive CD8 fraction, excluding terminally differentiated effector memory CD45RA+ cells. As for this clone: Its antigen is currently unknown. The sample holds other DNA sequences that translate to the same CDR3.

Trimming stripped 2 bases from V and 0 bases from J, with 6 bases between. The CDR3 is 14 residues long. From germline, CDR1 is SGHDT and CDR2 YYEEEE. The sequenced material came from naive CD8+ T cells sorted from blood. The sequence was collected from a young man in good health. The rearrangement uses TRBV5-6 and TRBJ1-5; D remains unclear. The CDR3 reads CASSLLGSNQPQHF. DNA for the CDR3: TGTGCCAGCAGCTTACTTGGTAGCAATCAGCCCCAGCATTTT. Based on the CDR3 plus reference TRBV5-6 and TRBJ1-5, the full variable domain is DAGVTQSPTHLIKTRGQQVTLRCSPKSGHDTVSWYQQALGQGPQFIFQYYEEEERQRGNFPDRFSGHQFPNYSSELNVNALLLGDSALYLCASSLLGSNQPQHFGDGTRLSIL.